This entry lists 9 T cell receptor beta chains sequenced from one sample in a study of blood T cell repertoires in COVID-19 (dated by TCRdb to about 2020). Library construction relied on the immunoSEQ multiplex PCR assay. TCRdb obtained this table from immuneACCESS and retained in-frame rearrangements with V and J assigned. These tables miss some clones; where compared with another copy, unresolved V genes account for less than half of the shortfall, and the remainder is unexplained. The sample table contains 150,000 to 250,000 clones; only one count was recorded for approximately 80% of them. Approximately 6.9% of the sample rests with the top ten. The sequenced material came from peripheral blood. These TCRs come from a human donor with acute or convalescent COVID-19. The donor label of this sample is uncertain.

This sequence joins TRBV4-1 and TRBJ2-7; perhaps TRBD1 as D (6 bases). There are 14 residues in the CDR3. The germline V gene has CDR1 MGHRA and CDR2 YSYEKL. With 3 bases removed from V and 3 bases from J, the gap between germline ends came to 12 bases. CDR3 protein: CASSQATGYYEQYF. The CDR3 coding sequence is TGCGCCAGCAGCCAGGCGACAGGTTACTACGAGCAGTACTTC.

This clone was seen only once. This chain uses TRBV14 with TRBJ1-3, with a tentative D call TRBD1 (6 bases). Germline V gene sequence: CDR1 SGHDN, CDR2 FVKESK. The CDR3 loop spans 17 amino acids. Trimming left V 4 bases short and J 2 bases short, with 18 bases between. The CDR3 DNA follows: TGTGCCAGCAGCCCACACCAGGGGCGCAAAACTGGAAACACCATATATTTT. Protein sequence: CASSPHQGRKTGNTIYF.

V and J are TRBV7-3 and TRBJ1-1; weak D call: TRBD1 (5 bases). Germline CDR1 and CDR2: SGHTA and FQGTGA. The CDR3 extends over 13 amino acids. V lost 3 bases and J lost 1, with 6 bases in between. The CDR3 nucleotides are TGTGCCAGCAGCTTCGGGGGGAACACTGAAGCTTTCTTT. Amino acids: CASSFGGNTEAFF.

This chain uses TRBV4-2 with TRBJ2-5; possible D gene TRBD2, 5 bases. Trimming shortened V by 1 base and J by 5 bases, and 8 bases separated the two germline ends. CDR1 LGHNA and CDR2 YNFKEQ come from the germline V gene. This CDR3 is 13 amino acids long. CDR3 nucleotides: TGTGCCAGCAGCCAAGGAGAGCGGGAGACCCAGTACTTC. It specifies CASSQGERETQYF.

The chain carries TRBV18 and TRBJ1-5; TRBD1 matches 8 bases. The CDR3 contains 15 residues. Germline lookup yields CDR1 KGHSH and CDR2 LQKENI. V was pared by 6 bases and J by 3 bases, with 7 bases of the junction left unmatched. CDR3 residues: CASSADRGVNQPQHF. The CDR3 region has the DNA TGTGCCAGCTCGGCTGACAGGGGAGTCAATCAGCCCCAGCATTTT.

This rearrangement joins TRBV3-1 (or the pseudogene TRBV3-2) to TRBJ2-7; 9 bases match TRBD2. The trim removed 2 bases at V and 3 bases at J, leaving 5 bases unmatched. This CDR3 is built from 15 residues. Germline values: CDR1 LGHDT, CDR2 YNNKEL (reference sequence). CDR3 loop: CASSQRRTSDYEQYF. In nucleotides, the CDR3 is TGTGCCAGCAGCCAACGCAGGACTAGCGACTACGAGCAGTACTTC.

This chain uses TRBV7-9 with TRBJ2-2, with 12 bases lining up with TRBD1. Germline V lookup: CDR1 SEHNR, CDR2 FQNEAQ (reference sequence). CDR3 length: 16 residues. V lost 4 bases to trimming and J lost 4 bases; unmatched junction nucleotides: 4. The DNA for the CDR3 is TGTGCCAGCAGCTCGGGACAGGGGGCGGCCACCGGGGAGCTGTTTTTT. It codes for CASSSGQGAATGELFF.

V usage is TRBV19 and J usage is TRBJ1-4; the match to TRBD1 covers 7 bases. The CDR3 runs to 15 residues. Unmatched junction bases numbered 10, after V lost 5 bases and J lost 7 bases. In germline, CDR1 is LNHDA, CDR2 SQIVND (reference sequence). The CDR3 DNA is TGTGCCAGTAGTGTGGGACAGCGGGTCGGTGAAAAACTGTTTTTT. Residues: CASSVGQRVGEKLFF. The variable domain in full, with the rest retrieved from reference TRBV19 and TRBJ1-4, is DGGITQSPKYLFRKEGQNVTLSCEQNLNHDAMYWYRQDPGQGLRLIYYSQIVNDFQKGDIAEGYSVSREKKESFPLTVTSAQKNPTAFYLCASSVGQRVGEKLFFGSGTQLSVL.

This sequence joins TRBV6-1 and TRBJ2-7, with 13 bases matching TRBD2. The V gene's germline CDR1 is MNHNS and CDR2 SASEGT. This CDR3 has 17 amino acids. J lost 2 bases, V lost 4 bases, and 8 bases had no gene match. The CDR3 DNA reads TGTGCCAGCAGTGGAGCCTCAGGGACTAGCGGGACCTACGAGCAGTACTTC. Translated, it gives CASSGASGTSGTYEQYF.